This TCR beta chain was profiled in a study of cytomegalovirus exposure and HLA in healthy donors. The study's findings and limits: A later analysis revealed that TCR association rates differed between HLA loci, peaking at DRB1 and bottoming out at HLA-C. With later analysis, a missense DCLRE1C variant became linked to TCR beta V- and J-gene trimming.

The PCR ran on 60 Vbeta and 13 Jbeta primers. Assay: immunoSEQ multiplex PCR; the TCRdb copy retains only in-frame clones and omits some. This table has 74,000 or so clones, more than 60% appearing once. This clone was detected only a few times. As yet, its antigen is unknown. The TCR originated in a man in his fifties or sixties in good health and CMV-seropositive. Sequencing input: PBMCs.

This chain's CDR3 is CASRGGEQYF. CDR3 DNA sequence: TGTGCCAGCAGGGGGGGGGAGCAGTACTTC. The chain employs TRBV11-2 and TRBJ2-7; the match to TRBD2 covers 7 bases. This CDR3 contains 10 residues. V dropped 6 bases and J dropped 7; count of bases not matched to a gene: 0. CDR1 is SGHAT, CDR2 FQNNGV, per germline.